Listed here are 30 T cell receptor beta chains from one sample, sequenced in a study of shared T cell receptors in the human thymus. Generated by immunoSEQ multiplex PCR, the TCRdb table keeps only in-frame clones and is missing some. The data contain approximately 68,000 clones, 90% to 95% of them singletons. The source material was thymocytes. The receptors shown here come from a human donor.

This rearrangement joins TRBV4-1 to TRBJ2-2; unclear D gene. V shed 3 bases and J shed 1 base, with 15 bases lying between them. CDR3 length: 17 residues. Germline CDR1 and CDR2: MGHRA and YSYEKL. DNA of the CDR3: TGCGCCAGCAGCCAGGGTCTTAACCAACGGAACACCGGGGAGCTGTTTTTT. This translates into CASSQGLNQRNTGELFF.

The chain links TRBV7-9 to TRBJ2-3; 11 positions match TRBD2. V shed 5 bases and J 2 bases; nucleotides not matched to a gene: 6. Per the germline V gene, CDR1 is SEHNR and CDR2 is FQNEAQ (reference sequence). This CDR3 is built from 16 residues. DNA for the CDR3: TGTGCCAGCAGCCCGACTAGCGGGATAATCACAGATACGCAGTATTTT. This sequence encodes CASSPTSGIITDTQYF.

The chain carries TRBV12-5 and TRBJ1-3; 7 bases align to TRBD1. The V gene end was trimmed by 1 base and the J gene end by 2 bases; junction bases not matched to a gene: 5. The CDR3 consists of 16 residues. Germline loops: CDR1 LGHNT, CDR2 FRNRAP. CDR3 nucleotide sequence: TGTGCTAGTGGTTTGGGAGAGACAGGGCCTGGAAACACCATATATTTT. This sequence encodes CASGLGETGPGNTIYF.

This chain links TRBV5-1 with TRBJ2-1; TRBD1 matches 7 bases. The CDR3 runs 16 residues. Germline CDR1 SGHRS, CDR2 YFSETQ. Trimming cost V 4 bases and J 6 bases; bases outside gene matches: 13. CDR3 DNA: TGCGCCAGCAGCGCAGTATTAGGGGGCGGGTTCAATGAGCAGTTCTTC. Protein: CASSAVLGGGFNEQFF.

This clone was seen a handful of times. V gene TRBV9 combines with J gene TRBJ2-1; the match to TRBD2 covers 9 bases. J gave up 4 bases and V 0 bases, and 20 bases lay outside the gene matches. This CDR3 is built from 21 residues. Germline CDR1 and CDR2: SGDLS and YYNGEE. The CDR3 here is CASSVVPLAGSPTKFYNEQFF. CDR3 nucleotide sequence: TGTGCCAGCAGCGTAGTCCCCCTAGCGGGGTCGCCAACCAAATTTTACAATGAGCAGTTCTTC.

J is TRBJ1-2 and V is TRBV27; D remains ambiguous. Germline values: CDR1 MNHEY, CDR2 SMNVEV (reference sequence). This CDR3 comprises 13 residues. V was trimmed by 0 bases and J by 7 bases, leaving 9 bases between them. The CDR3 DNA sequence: TGTGCCAGCAGTTTATCCTATAATCGTGGCTACACCTTC. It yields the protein CASSLSYNRGYTF.

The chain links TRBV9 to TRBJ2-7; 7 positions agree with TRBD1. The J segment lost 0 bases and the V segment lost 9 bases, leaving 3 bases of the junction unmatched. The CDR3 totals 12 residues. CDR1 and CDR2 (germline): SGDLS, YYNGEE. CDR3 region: CANRGGSYEQYF. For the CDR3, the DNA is TGTGCCAACAGGGGCGGCTCCTACGAGCAGTACTTC.

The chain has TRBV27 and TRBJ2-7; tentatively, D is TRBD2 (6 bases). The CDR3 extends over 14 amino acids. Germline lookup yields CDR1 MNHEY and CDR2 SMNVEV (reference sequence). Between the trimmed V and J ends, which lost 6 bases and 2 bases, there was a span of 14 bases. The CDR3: CASRTTGGTYEQYF. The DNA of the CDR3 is TGTGCCAGCAGGACAACAGGAGGGACCTACGAGCAGTACTTC.

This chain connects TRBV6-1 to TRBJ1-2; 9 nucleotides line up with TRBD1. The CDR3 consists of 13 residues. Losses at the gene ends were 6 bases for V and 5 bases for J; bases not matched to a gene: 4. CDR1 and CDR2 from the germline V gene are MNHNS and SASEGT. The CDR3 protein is CASSTGQGYGYTF. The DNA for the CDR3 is TGTGCCAGCAGCACGGGACAGGGATATGGCTACACCTTC.

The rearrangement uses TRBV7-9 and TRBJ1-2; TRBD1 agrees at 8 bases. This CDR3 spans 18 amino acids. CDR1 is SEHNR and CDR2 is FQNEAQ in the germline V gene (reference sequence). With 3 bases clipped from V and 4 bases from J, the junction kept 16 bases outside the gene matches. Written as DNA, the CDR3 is TGTGCCAGCAGCTTCCCAGCTTCGCTCTGGACAGGGAGCTATGGCTACACCTTC. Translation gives CASSFPASLWTGSYGYTF.

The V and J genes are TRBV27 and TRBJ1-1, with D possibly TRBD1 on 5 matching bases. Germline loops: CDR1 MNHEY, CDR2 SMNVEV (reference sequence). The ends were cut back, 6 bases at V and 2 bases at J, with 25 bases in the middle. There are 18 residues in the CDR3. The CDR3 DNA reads TGTGCCAGCAGATCACTGCCAGTAGGGGAACGGGTCAACACTGAAGCTTTCTTT. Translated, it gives CASRSLPVGERVNTEAFF.

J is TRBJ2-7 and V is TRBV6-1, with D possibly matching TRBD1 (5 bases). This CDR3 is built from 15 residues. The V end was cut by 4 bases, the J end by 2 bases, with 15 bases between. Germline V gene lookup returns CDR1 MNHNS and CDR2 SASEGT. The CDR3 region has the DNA TGTGCCAGCAGTGGCTGGACACAACGCGCCTACGAGCAGTACTTC. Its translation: CASSGWTQRAYEQYF.

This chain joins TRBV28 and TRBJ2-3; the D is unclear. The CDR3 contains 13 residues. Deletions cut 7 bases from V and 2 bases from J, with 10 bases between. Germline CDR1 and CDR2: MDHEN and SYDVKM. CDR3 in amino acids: CASKGRLTDTQYF. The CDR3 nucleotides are TGTGCCAGCAAGGGCAGACTCACAGATACGCAGTATTTT.

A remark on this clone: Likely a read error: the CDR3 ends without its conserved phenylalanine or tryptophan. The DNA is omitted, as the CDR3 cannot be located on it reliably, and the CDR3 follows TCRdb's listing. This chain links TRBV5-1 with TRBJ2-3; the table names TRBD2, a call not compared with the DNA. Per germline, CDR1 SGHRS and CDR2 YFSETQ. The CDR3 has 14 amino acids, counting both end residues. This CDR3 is CASSLAIGRGVLRI.

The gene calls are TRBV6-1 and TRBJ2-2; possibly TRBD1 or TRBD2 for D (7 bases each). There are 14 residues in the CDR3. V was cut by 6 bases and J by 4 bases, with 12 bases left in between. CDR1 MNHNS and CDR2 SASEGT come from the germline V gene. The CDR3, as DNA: TGTGCCAGCAGGGGGGGGACAGCCACCGGGGAGCTGTTTTTT. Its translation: CASRGGTATGELFF.

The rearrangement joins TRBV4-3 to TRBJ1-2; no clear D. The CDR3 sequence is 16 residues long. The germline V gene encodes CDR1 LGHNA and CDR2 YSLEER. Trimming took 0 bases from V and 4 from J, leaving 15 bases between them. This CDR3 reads CASSQDIGDTFYGYTF. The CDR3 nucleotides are TGCGCCAGCAGCCAAGATATAGGTGATACCTTCTATGGCTACACCTTC.

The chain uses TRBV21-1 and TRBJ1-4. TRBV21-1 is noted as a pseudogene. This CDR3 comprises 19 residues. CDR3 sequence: CASSKPSSGGPALNEKLFF. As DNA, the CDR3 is TGTGCCAGCAGCAAGCCATCGTCGGGGGGCCCGGCCCTCAATGAAAAACTGTTTTTT.

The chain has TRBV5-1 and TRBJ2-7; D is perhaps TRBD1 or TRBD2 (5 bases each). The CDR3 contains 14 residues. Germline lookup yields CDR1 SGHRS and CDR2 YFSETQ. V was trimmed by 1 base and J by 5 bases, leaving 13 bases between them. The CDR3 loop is CASSLTTRGHEQYF. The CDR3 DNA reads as TGCGCCAGCAGCTTGACTACGAGGGGTCACGAGCAGTACTTC.

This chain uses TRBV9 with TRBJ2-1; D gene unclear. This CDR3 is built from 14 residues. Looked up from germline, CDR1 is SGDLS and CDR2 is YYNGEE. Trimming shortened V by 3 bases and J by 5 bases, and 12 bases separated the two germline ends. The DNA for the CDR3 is TGTGCCAGCAGCGCACCCTCCAGACACAATGAGCAGTTCTTC. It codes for CASSAPSRHNEQFF. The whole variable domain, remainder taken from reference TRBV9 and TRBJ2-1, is DSGVTQTPKHLITATGQRVTLRCSPRSGDLSVYWYQQSLDQGLQFLIQYYNGEERAKGNILERFSAQQFPDLHSELNLSSLELGDSALYFCASSAPSRHNEQFFGPGTRLTVL.

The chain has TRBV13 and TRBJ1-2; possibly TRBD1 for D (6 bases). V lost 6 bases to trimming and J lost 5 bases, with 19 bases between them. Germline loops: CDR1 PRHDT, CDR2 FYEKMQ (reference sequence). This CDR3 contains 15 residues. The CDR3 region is CASSYKYRAGYGYTF. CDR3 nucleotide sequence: TGTGCCAGCAGTTATAAATACAGGGCTGGATATGGCTACACCTTC.

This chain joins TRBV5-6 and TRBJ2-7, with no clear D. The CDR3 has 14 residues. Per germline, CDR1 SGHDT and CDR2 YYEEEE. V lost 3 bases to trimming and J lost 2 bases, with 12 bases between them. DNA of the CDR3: TGTGCCAGCAGCTCGGATACCCGGACCTACGAGCAGTACTTC. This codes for CASSSDTRTYEQYF.

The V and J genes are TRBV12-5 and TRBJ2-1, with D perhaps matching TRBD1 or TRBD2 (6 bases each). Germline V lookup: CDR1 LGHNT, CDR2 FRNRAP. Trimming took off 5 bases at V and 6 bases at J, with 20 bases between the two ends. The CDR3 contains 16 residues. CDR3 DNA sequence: TGTGCTAGTGGTACCACCCCGGGGGCGCCCGCCAATGAGCAGTTCTTC. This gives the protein CASGTTPGAPANEQFF.

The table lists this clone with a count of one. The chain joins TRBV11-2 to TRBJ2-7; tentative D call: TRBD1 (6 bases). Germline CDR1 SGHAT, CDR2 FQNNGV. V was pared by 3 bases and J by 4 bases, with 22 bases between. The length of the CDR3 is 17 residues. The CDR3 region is CASSFESRYWGLYEQYF. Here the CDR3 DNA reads TGTGCCAGCAGCTTTGAGTCGAGGTACTGGGGGCTGTACGAGCAGTACTTC.

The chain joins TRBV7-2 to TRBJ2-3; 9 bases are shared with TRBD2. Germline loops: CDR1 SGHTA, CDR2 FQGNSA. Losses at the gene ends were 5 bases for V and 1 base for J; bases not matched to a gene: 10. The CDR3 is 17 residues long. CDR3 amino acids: CASSGSSGGPCTDTQYF. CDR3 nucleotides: TGTGCCAGCAGCGGGAGTAGCGGGGGCCCATGCACAGATACGCAGTATTTT.

CDR3 nucleotides: TGCGCCAGCACCCCTGACCGTCGGCGCACCGGGGAGCTGTTTTTT. This codes for CASTPDRRRTGELFF. The chain is built from TRBV5-1 and TRBJ2-2; no definite D call. V lost 6 bases and J lost 4, with 16 bases in between. Germline V CDR1 and CDR2: SGHRS, YFSETQ. The CDR3 spans 15 residues.

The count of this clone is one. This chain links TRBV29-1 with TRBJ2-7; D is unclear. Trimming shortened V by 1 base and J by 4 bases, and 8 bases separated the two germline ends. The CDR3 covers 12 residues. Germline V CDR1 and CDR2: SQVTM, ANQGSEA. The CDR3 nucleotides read TGCAGCGTTGAAGCCCGGAAGTACGAGCAGTACTTC. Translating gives CSVEARKYEQYF.

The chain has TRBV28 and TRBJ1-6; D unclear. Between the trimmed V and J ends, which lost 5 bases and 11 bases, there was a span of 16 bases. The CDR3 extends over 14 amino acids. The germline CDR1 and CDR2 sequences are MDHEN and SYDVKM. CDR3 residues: CASSQRTASPPLHF. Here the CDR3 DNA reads TGTGCCAGCAGTCAACGAACGGCGTCTCCACCCCTCCACTTT.

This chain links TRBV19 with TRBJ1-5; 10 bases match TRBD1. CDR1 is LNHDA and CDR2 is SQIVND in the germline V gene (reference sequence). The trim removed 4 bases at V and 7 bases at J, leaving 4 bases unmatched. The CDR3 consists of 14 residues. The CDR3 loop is CASSKDRGRQPQHF. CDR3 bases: TGTGCCAGTAGTAAGGACAGGGGGAGGCAGCCCCAGCATTTT. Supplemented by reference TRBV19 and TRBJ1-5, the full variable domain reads DGGITQSPKYLFRKEGQNVTLSCEQNLNHDAMYWYRQDPGQGLRLIYYSQIVNDFQKGDIAEGYSVSREKKESFPLTVTSAQKNPTAFYLCASSKDRGRQPQHFGDGTRLSIL.

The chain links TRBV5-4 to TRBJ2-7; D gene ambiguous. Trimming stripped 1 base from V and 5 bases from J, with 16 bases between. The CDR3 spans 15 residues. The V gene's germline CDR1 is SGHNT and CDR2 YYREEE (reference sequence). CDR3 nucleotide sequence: TGTGCCAGCAGCTTGAAGGCCAGGATAAACCACGAGCAGTACTTC. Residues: CASSLKARINHEQYF.

CDR3 protein: CASSLSKGAQHTEAFF. The DNA for the CDR3 is TGTGCCAGCAGCTTGAGCAAGGGGGCACAACACACTGAAGCTTTCTTT. The chain joins TRBV5-8 to TRBJ1-1; TRBD1 matches 7 bases. The CDR3 length is 16 residues. The germline V gene encodes CDR1 SGHTS and CDR2 YDEGEE. V shed 1 base and J 3 bases; nucleotides not matched to a gene: 9.